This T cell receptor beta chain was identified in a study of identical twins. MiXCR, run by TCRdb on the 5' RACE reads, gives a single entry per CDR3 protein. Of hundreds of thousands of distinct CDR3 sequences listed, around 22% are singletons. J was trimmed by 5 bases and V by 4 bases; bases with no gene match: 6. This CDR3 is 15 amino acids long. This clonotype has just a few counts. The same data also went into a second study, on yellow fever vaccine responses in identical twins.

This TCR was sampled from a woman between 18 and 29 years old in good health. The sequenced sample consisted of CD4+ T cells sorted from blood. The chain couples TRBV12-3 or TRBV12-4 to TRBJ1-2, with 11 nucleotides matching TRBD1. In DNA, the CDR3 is TGTGCCAGCAGTTCTGGGACAGGGGGAGGATATGGCTACACCTTC. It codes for CASSSGTGGGYGYTF.